This entry lists 28 T cell receptor beta chains sequenced from one sample in a study of human T cells and chemical hapten exposure. Time point noted: patch test 3, about 24 weeks after DPC sensitization. The treatment was: therapeutic diphenylcyclopropenone sensitization with weekly scalp DPC. From the RACE reads, TCRdb called clonotypes with MiXCR, one entry per CDR3 protein. The profile covers 95,000 to 150,000 distinct CDR3 sequences, with 10% to 12% appearing a single time and 2% to 2.5% taken by the ten largest. Sequencing was performed on whole blood, taken in connection with sensitization to the hapten diphenylcyclopropenone (DPC). Receptors originate from a woman between 45 and 60 years old with alopecia areata. Some clones in this sample may be carry-over from other donors' samples.

This clonotype came up a few times. V usage is TRBV4-2 and J usage is TRBJ2-3; 11 bases are a match to TRBD2. Germline V gene data show CDR1 as LGHNA and CDR2 as YNFKEQ. There are 15 residues in the CDR3. V shed 4 bases and J 4 bases; nucleotides not matched to a gene: 4. CDR3 bases: TGTGCCAGCAGCCTGACTAGCGGGGTGGCAGATACGCAGTATTTT. Translated, it gives CASSLTSGVADTQYF.

J is TRBJ2-6 and V is TRBV29-1; weak D call: TRBD2 (5 bases). Trimming removed 4 bases from V and 0 bases from J, with 13 bases in between. Germline CDR1 and CDR2: SQVTM and ANQGSEA. The CDR3 consists of 16 residues. This CDR3 is CSVAGVPSSGANVLTF. CDR3 DNA: TGCAGCGTTGCCGGGGTTCCTAGCTCTGGGGCCAACGTCCTGACTTTC.

The chain is built from TRBV28 and TRBJ2-1; D call uncertain. V lost 5 bases, J lost 4 bases, and 9 bases lay in between. The CDR3 has 13 amino acids. Germline-derived CDR1 and CDR2 are MDHEN and SYDVKM. This CDR3 reads CASSLSLYNEQFF. The CDR3 DNA reads TGTGCCAGCAGTCTTTCCCTTTACAATGAGCAGTTCTTC. The variable domain in full, with the rest retrieved from reference TRBV28 and TRBJ2-1, is DVKVTQSSRYLVKRTGEKVFLECVQDMDHENMFWYRQDPGLGLRLIYFSYDVKMKEKGDIPEGYSVSREKKERFSLILESASTNQTSMYLCASSLSLYNEQFFGPGTRLTVL.

This clonotype has a handful of counts. This chain uses TRBV10-3 with TRBJ2-5; TRBD1 is a possible D gene (6 bases). V was cut by 9 bases and J by 3 bases, with 11 bases left in between. CDR3 length: 12 residues. The germline V gene encodes CDR1 ENHRY and CDR2 SYGVKD. CDR3 nucleotide sequence: TGTGCCATTGGTCCAGGGGAAGAGACCCAGTACTTC. Amino acids: CAIGPGEETQYF.

In this sample, this clonotype turned up many times. V gene TRBV7-9 combines with J gene TRBJ2-2, with D perhaps matching TRBD2 (5 bases). Germline loops: CDR1 SEHNR, CDR2 FQNEAQ (reference sequence). Trimming stripped 4 bases from V and 1 base from J, with 13 bases between. The CDR3 contains 16 residues. CDR3 region: CASSSLGSRNTGELFF. For the CDR3, the DNA is TGTGCCAGCAGCTCGTTGGGGAGCCGGAACACCGGGGAGCTGTTTTTT.

This clonotype was observed a few times. This chain uses TRBV20-1 with TRBJ1-2; maybe TRBD1 (6 bases). There are 16 residues in the CDR3. The V gene lost 4 bases and the J gene lost 0 bases, with 18 bases spanning the gap. CDR1 and CDR2 from the germline V gene are DFQATT and SNEGSKA (reference sequence). The CDR3 protein is CSATVTSGGPNYGYTF. In nucleotides, the CDR3 is TGCAGTGCTACCGTTACGTCCGGGGGCCCTAACTATGGCTACACCTTC.

This clonotype was seen repeatedly, ten times or more. The chain carries TRBV20-1 and TRBJ2-1; 7 nucleotides line up with TRBD2. CDR1 is DFQATT and CDR2 is SNEGSKA in the germline V gene (reference sequence). V shed 6 bases, J shed 5 bases, and the junction held 1 base outside the gene matches. This CDR3 spans 11 amino acids. Written as DNA, the CDR3 is TGCAGTGCCCGGGGGGACAATGAGCAGTTCTTC. It specifies CSARGDNEQFF.

The V and J genes are TRBV5-1 and TRBJ1-4; no reliable D call. Between the trimmed V and J ends, which lost 5 bases and 0 bases, there was a span of 2 bases. The CDR3 contains 12 residues. Germline values: CDR1 SGHRS, CDR2 YFSETQ. CDR3 DNA: TGCGCCAGCAGTGCAACTAATGAAAAACTGTTTTTT. Translated, it gives CASSATNEKLFF.

The V call is TRBV7-9, the J call TRBJ2-3; 10 bases agree with TRBD2. This CDR3 is built from 14 residues. Germline V lookup: CDR1 SEHNR, CDR2 FQNEAQ (reference sequence). V lost 4 bases, J lost 6 bases, and 4 bases stayed unmatched. In DNA, the CDR3 is TGTGCCAGCAGCTCCGGACTAGCGGAGGATACGCAGTATTTT. This sequence encodes CASSSGLAEDTQYF. The full variable domain, completed using reference TRBV7-9 and TRBJ2-3, is DTGVSQNPRHKITKRGQNVTFRCDPISEHNRLYWYRQTLGQGPEFLTYFQNEAQLEKSRLLSDRFSAERPKGSFSTLEIQRTEQGDSAMYLCASSSGLAEDTQYFGPGTRLTVL.

The chain has TRBV27 and TRBJ1-1; D is possibly TRBD1 (5 bases). The V and J ends lost 5 bases and 1 base respectively, with 11 bases between them. CDR1 and CDR2 from the germline V gene are MNHEY and SMNVEV (reference sequence). The CDR3 consists of 14 residues. The CDR3 nucleotides are TGTGCCAGCAGTCCGGACATCCGGAACACTGAAGCTTTCTTT. The encoded protein is CASSPDIRNTEAFF.

This clonotype occurred a few times. The J gene is TRBJ1-3, the V gene TRBV2, with TRBD1 matching over 9 bases. CDR1 is SNHLY and CDR2 is FYNNEI in the germline V gene. This CDR3 has 16 residues. V was pared by 8 bases and J by 2 bases, with 10 bases of the junction left unmatched. The DNA of the CDR3 is TGTGCCAGCCGTGCCATACAGGGGGCCACTGGAAACACCATATATTTT. The encoded protein is CASRAIQGATGNTIYF. Filled out from reference TRBV2 and TRBJ1-3, the complete variable domain reads EPEVTQTPSHQVTQMGQEVILRCVPISNHLYFYWYRQILGQKVEFLVSFYNNEISEKSEIFDDQFSVERPDGSNFTLKIRSTKLEDSAMYFCASRAIQGATGNTIYFGEGSWLTVV.

This clonotype was counted ten times or more. The gene calls are TRBV11-2 and TRBJ2-3; possible D gene TRBD2, 6 bases. This CDR3 is built from 15 residues. With 3 bases removed from V and 1 base from J, the gap between germline ends came to 11 bases. Looked up from germline, CDR1 is SGHAT and CDR2 is FQNNGV. The CDR3 DNA sequence: TGTGCCAGCAGCTTGACTGGGACTCGCACAGATACGCAGTATTTT. Translated, it gives CASSLTGTRTDTQYF.

This clonotype was seen more than once but under ten times. J is TRBJ2-2 and V is TRBV6-2 or TRBV6-3; D may be TRBD2 (5 bases). From germline, CDR1 is MNHEY and CDR2 SVGEGT. Trimming shortened V by 2 bases and J by 13 bases, and 20 bases separated the two germline ends. The CDR3 contains 15 residues. The CDR3 nucleotides read TGTGCCAGCAGTTACGGAGCACTAGAAAACCGGCGGCTGTTTTTT. Its translation is CASSYGALENRRLFF.

At least ten counts were recorded for this clonotype. This rearrangement joins TRBV4-1 to TRBJ1-2; 7 nucleotides line up with TRBD1. Germline-derived CDR1 and CDR2 are MGHRA and YSYEKL. The J segment lost 3 bases and the V segment lost 3 bases, leaving 1 base of the junction unmatched. The CDR3 runs 13 residues. CDR3 DNA sequence: TGCGCCAGCAGCCACCAGGGGGACTATGGCTACACCTTC. It codes for CASSHQGDYGYTF.

This clonotype was recorded many times. The CDR3 loop reads CSARGGSSYNEQFF. As DNA, the CDR3 is TGCAGTGCTAGGGGAGGGAGCTCCTACAATGAGCAGTTCTTC. The genes are TRBV20-1 and TRBJ2-1; TRBD2 matches at 7 bases. J lost 0 bases, V lost 3 bases, and 2 bases had no gene match. Germline CDR1 reads DFQATT; CDR2 reads SNEGSKA (reference sequence). The CDR3 has 14 residues.

This clonotype has a handful of counts. V gene TRBV19 combines with J gene TRBJ2-2; D is uncertain. CDR3 size: 14 residues. Trimming cost V 3 bases and J 7 bases, with 12 bases left between them. Germline V gives CDR1 LNHDA, CDR2 SQIVND (reference sequence). CDR3 amino acids: CASSMSGRGGELFF. DNA for the CDR3: TGTGCCAGTAGTATGTCTGGAAGAGGCGGGGAGCTGTTTTTT.

V is TRBV9 and J is TRBJ2-1; tentatively, D is TRBD2 (7 bases). The CDR3 sequence is 17 residues long. Trimming took 4 bases from V and 8 from J, leaving 25 bases between them. CDR1 SGDLS and CDR2 YYNGEE come from the germline V gene. The CDR3 here is CASSLEGGGGWDYEQFF. CDR3 sequence (DNA): TGTGCCAGCAGCCTGGAGGGGGGCGGGGGATGGGACTATGAGCAGTTCTTC.

The table lists this clonotype with a few counts. The chain uses TRBV7-9 and TRBJ1-2; D unclear. CDR3 size: 13 residues. Germline-derived CDR1 and CDR2 are SEHNR and FQNEAQ (reference sequence). Trimming took off 3 bases at V and 3 bases at J, with 8 bases between the two ends. This CDR3 reads CASSFPSDYGYTF. DNA of the CDR3: TGTGCCAGCAGCTTCCCGTCTGACTATGGCTACACCTTC.

The chain has TRBV5-1 and TRBJ1-1; unclear D gene. This CDR3 spans 14 amino acids. The V end was cut by 2 bases, the J end by 7 bases, with 15 bases between. Germline CDR1 is SGHRS and CDR2 is YFSETQ. The CDR3, as DNA: TGCGCCAGCAGCTTAAACCGGGAGGCTCTTGAAGCTTTCTTT. This sequence encodes CASSLNREALEAFF.

This clonotype was found a few times. The rearrangement links TRBV7-2 to TRBJ1-5; the match to TRBD1 covers 7 bases. Germline V lookup: CDR1 SGHTA, CDR2 FQGNSA. The trim removed 5 bases at V and 8 bases at J, leaving 9 bases unmatched. The CDR3 consists of 14 residues. CDR3 sequence reads: CASSATGLREPQHF. The DNA for the CDR3 is TGTGCCAGCAGCGCGACAGGGCTCCGGGAGCCCCAGCATTTT.

This clonotype has more than one count but fewer than ten. The gene calls are TRBV9 and TRBJ2-3; D tentatively reads TRBD1 or TRBD2 (7 bases each). Between the trimmed V and J ends, which lost 4 bases and 0 bases, there was a span of 15 bases. CDR1 SGDLS and CDR2 YYNGEE come from the germline V gene. There are 16 residues in the CDR3. Here the CDR3 DNA reads TGTGCCAGCAGCTCCCCAGGGGGGGAAAGCACAGATACGCAGTATTTT. Amino acid sequence: CASSSPGGESTDTQYF.

The V and J genes are TRBV7-2 and TRBJ1-2; the match to TRBD1 covers 8 bases. V was clipped by 0 bases and J by 2 bases; unmatched bases: 5. The V gene's germline CDR1 is SGHTA and CDR2 FQGNSA. The CDR3 covers 16 residues. In nucleotides, the CDR3 is TGTGCCAGCAGCTTAGCGCTGGGACAGGACAACTATGGCTACACCTTC. It specifies CASSLALGQDNYGYTF.

This clonotype was detected a few times. V and J are TRBV12-3 or TRBV12-4 and TRBJ2-1; 7 bases are shared with TRBD2. The CDR3 loop spans 11 amino acids. J gave up 10 bases and V 6 bases, and 3 bases lay outside the gene matches. The CDR3 loop reads CASRELAEQFF. In DNA form, the CDR3 reads TGTGCCAGCAGGGAACTAGCGGAGCAGTTCTTC.

This chain uses TRBV5-6 with TRBJ1-5, with unresolved D. The germline V gene encodes CDR1 SGHDT and CDR2 YYEEEE. Trimming removed 2 bases at V and 3 bases at J, with 3 bases between. This CDR3 region has 12 residues. The CDR3 sequence: CASSFLNQPQHF. CDR3 sequence (DNA): TGTGCCAGCAGCTTCCTCAATCAGCCCCAGCATTTT. Full variable domain (rest looked up from reference TRBV5-6 and TRBJ1-5): DAGVTQSPTHLIKTRGQQVTLRCSPKSGHDTVSWYQQALGQGPQFIFQYYEEEERQRGNFPDRFSGHQFPNYSSELNVNALLLGDSALYLCASSFLNQPQHFGDGTRLSIL.

This clonotype was detected a few times. The genes are TRBV6-5 and TRBJ2-7; TRBD2 aligns across 7 bases. J was trimmed by 0 bases and V by 6 bases; bases with no gene match: 17. The CDR3 totals 18 residues. Germline CDR1 reads MNHEY; CDR2 reads SVGAGI. This chain's CDR3 is CASRQRDVTSWSSYEQYF. CDR3 in DNA: TGTGCCAGCAGGCAGCGGGACGTGACTAGCTGGAGCTCCTACGAGCAGTACTTC.

This CDR3 reads CASSERIFYGYTF. The CDR3 DNA reads TGTGCCAGCAGTGAACGGATTTTCTATGGCTACACCTTC. The gene calls are TRBV6-1 and TRBJ1-2; D remains ambiguous. This CDR3 comprises 13 residues. Looked up from germline, CDR1 is MNHNS and CDR2 is SASEGT. V shed 2 bases and J shed 4 bases, with 8 bases lying between them.

This clonotype was recorded once. This chain uses TRBV6-5 with TRBJ1-1; no reliable D call. Germline V gives CDR1 MNHEY, CDR2 SVGAGI. Trimming removed 0 bases at V and 4 bases at J, with 15 bases between. This CDR3 spans 16 amino acids. The CDR3 sequence is CASSYSIVGRPTEAFF. CDR3 coding DNA: TGTGCCAGCAGTTACTCCATTGTTGGCAGACCCACTGAAGCTTTCTTT.

In this sample, this clonotype turned up many times. The chain employs TRBV28 and TRBJ2-7, with TRBD2 matching 8 bases. The CDR3 covers 14 residues. CDR1 MDHEN and CDR2 SYDVKM come from the germline V gene. V lost 6 bases and J lost 4; bases outside the gene matches: 8. This CDR3 is CASRAGTRRYEQYF. The CDR3 coding sequence is TGTGCCAGCAGGGCCGGGACTAGACGATACGAGCAGTACTTC.